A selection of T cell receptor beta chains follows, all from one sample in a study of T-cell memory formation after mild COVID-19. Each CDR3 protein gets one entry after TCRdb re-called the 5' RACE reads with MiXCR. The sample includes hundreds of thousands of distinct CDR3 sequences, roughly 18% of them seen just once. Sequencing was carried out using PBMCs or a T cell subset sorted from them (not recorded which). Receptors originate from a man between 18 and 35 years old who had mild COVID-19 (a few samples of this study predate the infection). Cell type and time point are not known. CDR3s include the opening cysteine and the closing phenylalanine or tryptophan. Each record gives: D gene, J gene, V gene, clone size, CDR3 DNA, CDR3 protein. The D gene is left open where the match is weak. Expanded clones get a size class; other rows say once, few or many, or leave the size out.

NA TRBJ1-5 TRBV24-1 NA TGTGCCACCAGTGATTCTAGGCAGTCTGGGCTCCAGCCCCAGCATTTT CATSDSRQSGLQPQHF
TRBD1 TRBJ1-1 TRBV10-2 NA TGCGCCAGCAGACCCGACAGGGGGTTGGCTGAAGCTTTCTTT CASRPDRGLAEAFF
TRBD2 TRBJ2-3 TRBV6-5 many TGTGCCAGCAGTCCCCTGACTAGCGGATGGGATACGCAGTATTTT CASSPLTSGWDTQYF
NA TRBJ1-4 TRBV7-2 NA TGTGCCAGCAGCCGATTCGGGCCGATCGAACCTAATGAAAAACTGTTTTTT CASSRFGPIEPNEKLFF
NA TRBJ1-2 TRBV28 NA TGTGCCAGCAGTTTACCGGCCTCTGGGTTTTCGTCTGGCTACACCTTC CASSLPASGFSSGYTF
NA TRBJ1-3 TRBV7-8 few TGTGCCAGCAGCTGGACTCTTACCGCGACCTCTGGAAACACCATATATTTT CASSWTLTATSGNTIYF
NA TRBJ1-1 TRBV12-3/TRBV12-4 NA TGTGCCAGCCTAGGGAGAGGGGTAATGAACACTGAAGCTTTCTTT CASLGRGVMNTEAFF
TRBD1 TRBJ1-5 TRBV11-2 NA TGTGCCAGCAGCCCGTGGACAGGGAGCAATCAGCACCAGCATTTT CASSPWTGSNQHQHF
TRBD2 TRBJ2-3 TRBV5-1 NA TGCGCCAGCAGCGAGGGGACTAGCGGATACACAGATACGCAGTATTTT CASSEGTSGYTDTQYF
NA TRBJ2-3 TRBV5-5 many TGTGCCAGCAGCTTGTTCGGGGATACGCAGTATTTT CASSLFGDTQYF
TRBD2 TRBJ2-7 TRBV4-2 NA TGTGCCAGCAGCCAAGATTTAACTAGCGGAGCTTACGAGCAGTACTTC CASSQDLTSGAYEQYF
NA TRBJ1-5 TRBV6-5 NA TGTGCCAGCAGTACAGGGTCCGATCAGCCCCAGCATTTT CASSTGSDQPQHF
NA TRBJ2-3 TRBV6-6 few TGTGCCAGCAGTTACATGGGCGGAGGCACAGATACGCAGTATTTT CASSYMGGGTDTQYF
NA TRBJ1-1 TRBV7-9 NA TGTGCCAGCAGCGGGCGGCATGGGAGGTATAAGGACACTGAAGCTTTCTTT CASSGRHGRYKDTEAFF
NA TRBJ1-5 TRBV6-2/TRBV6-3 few TGTGCCAGCAGTTACCTGGGGCCCCTCGCGGGCCAGCCCCAGCATTTT CASSYLGPLAGQPQHF
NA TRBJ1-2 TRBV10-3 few TGTGCCATCAGCGCGGTAGGACAGTATGGCTACACCTTC CAISAVGQYGYTF
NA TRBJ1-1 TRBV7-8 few TGTGCCAGCAGCTTAGGAGAATGGACTGAAGCTTTCTTT CASSLGEWTEAFF
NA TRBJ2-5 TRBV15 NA TGTGCCACCAGCAGAGAACGAGGAGAGACCCAGTACTTC CATSRERGETQYF
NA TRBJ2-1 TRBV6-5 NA TGTGCCAGCAGACCTGGGGGCAGCTCCTACAATGAGCAGTTCTTC CASRPGGSSYNEQFF
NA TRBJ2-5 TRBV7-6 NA TGTGCCAGCAGCCCCCTCCAAGAGAGGACCCAGTACTTC CASSPLQERTQYF
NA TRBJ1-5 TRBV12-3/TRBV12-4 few TGTGCCAGCAGTCTTCAGGGAAGGCATCAGCCCCAGCATTTT CASSLQGRHQPQHF
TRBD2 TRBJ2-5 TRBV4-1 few TGCGCCAGCAGCCAAGATACCCTAGCGGGGGGACAAGAGACCCAGTACTTC CASSQDTLAGGQETQYF
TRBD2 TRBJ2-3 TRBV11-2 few TGTGCCAGCAGCTCCCTTCTAGCGGGGGGACTATGGGGGATGCAGTATTTT CASSSLLAGGLWGMQYF
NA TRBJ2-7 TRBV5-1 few TGCGCCAGCAGCCCCGGCGCGGGGAACCCCTACGAGCAGTACTTC CASSPGAGNPYEQYF
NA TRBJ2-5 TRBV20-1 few TGCAGTGCTTGCGGATCGGCCCAAGAGACCCAGTACTTC CSACGSAQETQYF
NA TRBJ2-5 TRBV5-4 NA TGTGCCAGCAGCAAGGACTGGCCTCAAGAGACCCAGTACTTC CASSKDWPQETQYF
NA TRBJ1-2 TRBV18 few TGTGCCAGCTCACCCTCTTCCGACACAGCTAACTATGGCTACACCTTC CASSPSSDTANYGYTF
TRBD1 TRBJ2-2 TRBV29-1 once TGCAGCGCACCGGGACAGGGTTACACCGGGGAGCTGTTTTTT CSAPGQGYTGELFF
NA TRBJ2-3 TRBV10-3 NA TGTGCCATTTCTCGACAGGTAGATCCGGATACGCAGTATTTT CAISRQVDPDTQYF
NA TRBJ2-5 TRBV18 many TGTGCCAGCTCACCATTGGAGACCCAGTACTTC CASSPLETQYF
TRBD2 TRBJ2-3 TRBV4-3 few TGCGCCAGCAGCCAAGGTGGCACTAGCGGGGTTAGCACAGATACGCAGTATTTT CASSQGGTSGVSTDTQYF
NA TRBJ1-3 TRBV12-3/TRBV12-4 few TGTGCCAGCAGTTCGTCGGAGGACAGTGCCATAGATGGAAACACCATATATTTT CASSSSEDSAIDGNTIYF
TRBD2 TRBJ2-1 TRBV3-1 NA TGTGCCAGCAGCCAGATTAGCGGGGGTTACAATGAGCAGTTCTTC CASSQISGGYNEQFF
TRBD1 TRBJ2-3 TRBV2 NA TGTGCCAGCAGTGATCGGACAGGGATAGATACGCAGTATTTT CASSDRTGIDTQYF
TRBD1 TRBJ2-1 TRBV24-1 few TGTGCCACCAGTGACGCGGACAGGGCAAATGAGCAGTTCTTC CATSDADRANEQFF
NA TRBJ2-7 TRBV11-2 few TGTGCCAGCAGCCCCACTGATCCGGTCGAGCAGTACTTC CASSPTDPVEQYF
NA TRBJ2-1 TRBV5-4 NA TGTGCCAGCAGCTTGCGTCAGGCGAGCTACAATGAGCAGTTCTTC CASSLRQASYNEQFF
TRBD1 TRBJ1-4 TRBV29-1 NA TGCAGCGTTGAAGATCCGGACAGGGCGACTAATGAAAAACTGTTTTTT CSVEDPDRATNEKLFF
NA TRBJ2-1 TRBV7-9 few TGTGCCAGCAGCTTAGGGGGAGACGTTTACAATGAGCAGTTCTTC CASSLGGDVYNEQFF
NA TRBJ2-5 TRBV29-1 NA TGCAGCGTCCGGGACCACCAAGAGACCCAGTACTTC CSVRDHQETQYF
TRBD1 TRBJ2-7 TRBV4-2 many TGTGCCAGCAGCCTCCGGGACAGGGGTTACGAGCAGTACTTC CASSLRDRGYEQYF
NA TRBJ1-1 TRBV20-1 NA TGCAGTGCGGGGGGGAGGTCGAACACTGAAGCTTTCTTT CSAGGRSNTEAFF
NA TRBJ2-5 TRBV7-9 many TGTGCCAGCAGCTTTTCTTCCGGGCAAGAGACCCAGTACTTC CASSFSSGQETQYF
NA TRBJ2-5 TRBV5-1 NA TGCGCCAGCAGGACATTTGGGGGCGCAGAGACCCAGTACTTC CASRTFGGAETQYF
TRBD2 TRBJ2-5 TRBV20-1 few TGCAGTGCCCTGGGGGGAGGGGCCAGGGAGACCCAGTACTTC CSALGGGARETQYF
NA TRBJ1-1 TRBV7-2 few TGTGCCAGCAGCTCGACACTCGTGAACACTGAAGCTTTCTTT CASSSTLVNTEAFF
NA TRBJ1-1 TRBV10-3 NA TGTGCCACCCGAGGGGGATTGAACACTGAAGCTTTCTTT CATRGGLNTEAFF
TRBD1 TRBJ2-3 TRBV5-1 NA TGCGCCAGCAGCTTGGGGACAGGGCTTATTAGCACAGATACGCAGTATTTT CASSLGTGLISTDTQYF
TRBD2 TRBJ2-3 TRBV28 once TGTGCCAGCAGTTTATTCGGGGCTAGCGGGGGCACAGATACGCAGTATTTT CASSLFGASGGTDTQYF
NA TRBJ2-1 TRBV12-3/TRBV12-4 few TGTGCCAGTTGTAGGGGCTCTCAAGACAATGAGCAGTTCTTC CASCRGSQDNEQFF
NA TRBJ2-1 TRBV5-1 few TGCGCCAGCAGCTTGGAGGGTCTTCCCTCCTACAATGAGCAGTTCTTC CASSLEGLPSYNEQFF
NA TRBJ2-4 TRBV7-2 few TGTGCCAGCAGCTCCGGGCCTCGGGGGTCCGGTACCAAAAACATTCAGTACTTC CASSSGPRGSGTKNIQYF
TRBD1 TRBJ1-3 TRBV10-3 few TGTGCCATCAGTCAACCAGGGGGAGCTGGAAACACCATATATTTT CAISQPGGAGNTIYF
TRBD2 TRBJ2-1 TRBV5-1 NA TGCGCCAGCAGCCAATATTCGGGACTAGCATCCGTTAATGAGCAGTTCTTC CASSQYSGLASVNEQFF
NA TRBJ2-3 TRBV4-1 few TGCGCCAGCAGCCAAGAGCACCGGGCAGATACGCAGTATTTT CASSQEHRADTQYF
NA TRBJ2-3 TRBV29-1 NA TGCAGCGTTGTGTGGTCCCTCAGGGGCCCTCTCGATACGCAGTATTTT CSVVWSLRGPLDTQYF
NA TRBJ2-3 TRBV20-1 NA TGCAGTGCAACCGGGACTTCCGATAGCACAGATACGCAGTATTTT CSATGTSDSTDTQYF